The 19 T cell receptor beta chains presented below share a single source sample, sequenced in a study of T cell repertoires and HLA-DP antigens. These receptors' antigens are unknown. Only in-frame clones appear in the TCRdb table, and some are missing; sequencing was by immunoSEQ multiplex PCR. The sample lists over 100,000 clones; 80% to 95% were seen once. Sequences were obtained from CD4+ T cells from PBMCs. The receptors here all came from a woman under 30 in good health and CMV-seronegative.

V and J are TRBV5-4 and TRBJ2-5; 14 positions agree with TRBD2. Germline trimming cut 4 bases from V and 1 base from J; bases unmatched to any gene: 3. The CDR3 spans 16 residues. Looked up from germline, CDR1 is SGHNT and CDR2 is YYREEE (reference sequence). The CDR3 nucleotides are TGTGCCAGCAGCACCGGGACTAGCGGGGGCCAAGAGACCCAGTACTTC. Translation: CASSTGTSGGQETQYF.

The J gene is TRBJ1-3, the V gene TRBV4-2; D not resolved. Deletions cut 0 bases from V and 0 bases from J, with 12 bases between. Germline CDR1 and CDR2: LGHNA and YNFKEQ. The CDR3 has 17 amino acids. The CDR3 spells CASSQDGSGHSGNTIYF. CDR3 sequence (DNA): TGTGCCAGCAGCCAAGATGGGTCCGGCCACTCTGGAAACACCATATATTTT.

The chain is built from TRBV9 and TRBJ1-1; D might be TRBD1 (6 bases). Deletions cut 0 bases from V and 3 bases from J, with 12 bases between. The CDR3 consists of 15 residues. CDR1 and CDR2 from the germline V gene are SGDLS and YYNGEE. CDR3 nucleotides: TGTGCCAGCAGCGTAGTAGGGGGGTCTCACACTGAAGCTTTCTTT. It specifies CASSVVGGSHTEAFF.

As to this clone: The junction does not match germline at one end; this may be a read error. V and J are TRBV7-7 and TRBJ1-5, with 8 nucleotides matching TRBD1. Germline V gives CDR1 SSHAT, CDR2 FNYEAQ (reference sequence). The length of the CDR3 is 15 residues. CDR3 DNA: TGTGCTAGCAGCCCTGACAGGGGTAGCAATCAGCCCCAGCATTTT. Encoded protein: CASSPDRGSNQPQHF.

The V call is TRBV5-1, the J call TRBJ1-1, with 9 bases lining up with TRBD1. Germline CDR1 and CDR2: SGHRS and YFSETQ. This CDR3 contains 14 residues. Unmatched junction bases numbered 7, after V lost 7 bases and J lost 3 bases. In nucleotides, the CDR3 is TGCGCCAGCGGAATACAGGGGGCCGACACTGAAGCTTTCTTT. Translated: CASGIQGADTEAFF.

The V call is TRBV28, the J call TRBJ1-5; the D is unclear. Trimming removed 5 bases from V and 0 bases from J, with 5 bases in between. In germline, CDR1 is MDHEN, CDR2 SYDVKM. CDR3 length: 13 amino acids. The CDR3 here is CASSPYSNQPQHF. In DNA, the CDR3 is TGTGCCAGCAGTCCATATAGCAATCAGCCCCAGCATTTT. The full variable domain, in which reference TRBV28 and TRBJ1-5 provide the parts outside the CDR3, is DVKVTQSSRYLVKRTGEKVFLECVQDMDHENMFWYRQDPGLGLRLIYFSYDVKMKEKGDIPEGYSVSREKKERFSLILESASTNQTSMYLCASSPYSNQPQHFGDGTRLSIL.

The chain couples TRBV5-1 to TRBJ2-1; 11 bases fit TRBD2. Germline V gives CDR1 SGHRS, CDR2 YFSETQ. This CDR3 contains 16 residues. Losses at the gene ends were 3 bases for V and 3 bases for J; bases not matched to a gene: 5. CDR3: CASSSLAGVVYNEQFF. The CDR3 DNA is TGCGCCAGCAGCTCACTAGCGGGAGTAGTCTACAATGAGCAGTTCTTC.

The V gene is TRBV18, the J gene TRBJ2-5; D not resolved. Germline V lookup: CDR1 KGHSH, CDR2 LQKENI. Trimming shortened V by 0 bases and J by 5 bases, and 7 bases separated the two germline ends. CDR3 length: 13 amino acids. The CDR3 DNA sequence: TGTGCCAGCTCACCACCCGGTTCGGAGACCCAGTACTTC. This gives the protein CASSPPGSETQYF.

This clone has only a few counts. The chain couples TRBV6-6 to TRBJ2-2, with D possibly called TRBD1 or TRBD2 (6 bases each). The germline CDR1 and CDR2 sequences are MNHNY and SVGAGI (reference sequence). CDR3 length equals 14 residues. Trimming removed 5 bases from V and 7 bases from J, with 14 bases in between. CDR3 nucleotide sequence: TGTGCCAGCAGTCCCGGGGGCAAGGGCGGGGAGCTGTTTTTT. Translation: CASSPGGKGGELFF.

The chain has TRBV4-2 and TRBJ1-5, with 7 bases lining up with TRBD1. This CDR3 has 17 residues. CDR1 and CDR2 (germline): LGHNA, YNFKEQ. V lost 3 bases to trimming and J lost 0 bases; unmatched junction nucleotides: 8. The CDR3 nucleotides read TGTGCCAGCAGCCAGCATTACAGGGGTGATAGCAATCAGCCCCAGCATTTT. It is translated as CASSQHYRGDSNQPQHF.

The rearrangement joins TRBV15 to TRBJ2-1; D remains unclear. Germline V lookup: CDR1 LNHNV, CDR2 YYDKDF (reference sequence). V was cut by 2 bases and J by 7 bases, with 18 bases left in between. The CDR3 is made up of 16 amino acids. The CDR3 sequence is CATSRRPVLGGNEQFF. In DNA form, the CDR3 reads TGTGCCACCAGCAGAAGGCCAGTCCTAGGTGGGAATGAGCAGTTCTTC.

This sequence joins TRBV11-2 and TRBJ2-1, with 11 bases matching TRBD1. J lost 10 bases, V lost 5 bases, and 10 bases had no gene match. The germline V gene has CDR1 SGHAT and CDR2 FQNNGV. The CDR3 has 15 amino acids. CDR3 coding DNA: TGTGCCAGCAGCCCCCGTGGACAGGGGGCAAGGGAGCAGTTCTTC. Amino acids: CASSPRGQGAREQFF.

The CDR3 sequence: CASSLGGGNQPQHF. The CDR3 DNA reads TGTGCCAGCAGTTTAGGCGGAGGAAATCAGCCCCAGCATTTT. The chain couples TRBV28 to TRBJ1-5, with no clear D. The CDR3 length is 14 residues. Trimming pared 2 bases from V and 4 bases from J, leaving 9 bases between. Germline-derived CDR1 and CDR2 are MDHEN and SYDVKM.

This chain connects TRBV29-1 to TRBJ2-1; D not resolved. Per the germline V gene, CDR1 is SQVTM and CDR2 is ANQGSEA. The CDR3 sequence is 11 residues long. V lost 3 bases, J lost 8 bases, and 8 bases lay in between. The chain's CDR3 is CSVDVGDEQFF. DNA of the CDR3: TGCAGCGTTGATGTGGGCGATGAGCAGTTCTTC.

The genes are TRBV19 and TRBJ2-2; 7 positions agree with TRBD1. The CDR3 covers 13 residues. V trimming: 5 bases; J trimming: 7 bases; junction bases outside the gene matches: 4. CDR1 is LNHDA, CDR2 SQIVND, per germline (reference sequence). CDR3 sequence: CASSSWTGGELFF. In DNA form, the CDR3 reads TGTGCCAGTAGTTCGTGGACAGGCGGGGAGCTGTTTTTT.

The chain joins TRBV9 to TRBJ1-2; no reliable D call. Germline CDR1 and CDR2: SGDLS and YYNGEE. V was trimmed by 0 bases and J by 2 bases, leaving 5 bases between them. The CDR3 is 13 amino acids. The CDR3, as DNA: TGTGCCAGCAGCGTAGGCGGGAACTATGGCTACACCTTC. Residues: CASSVGGNYGYTF.

The chain couples TRBV18 to TRBJ1-1; 10 bases are a match to TRBD1. The length of the CDR3 is 15 residues. V dropped 6 bases and J dropped 1; count of bases not matched to a gene: 5. CDR1 KGHSH and CDR2 LQKENI come from the germline V gene. CDR3 DNA: TGTGCCAGCTCTTTTAGGACAGGGGGGAACACTGAAGCTTTCTTT. This encodes CASSFRTGGNTEAFF. The full variable domain, in which reference TRBV18 and TRBJ1-1 provide the parts outside the CDR3, is NAGVMQNPRHLVRRRGQEARLRCSPMKGHSHVYWYRQLPEEGLKFMVYLQKENIIDESGMPKERFSAEFPKEGPSILRIQQVVRGDSAAYFCASSFRTGGNTEAFFGQGTRLTVV.

V gene TRBV10-3 combines with J gene TRBJ1-1; 12 positions match TRBD1. The CDR3 covers 15 residues. CDR1 and CDR2 (germline): ENHRY, SYGVKD. Germline trimming cut 11 bases from V and 3 bases from J; bases unmatched to any gene: 10. The CDR3 reads CASGRDRGLDTEAFF. In DNA form, the CDR3 reads TGTGCCTCCGGGAGGGACAGGGGGCTGGACACTGAAGCTTTCTTT.

As to this clone: Germline and junction disagree at one end, which may indicate a read error. The genes are TRBV7-7 and TRBJ1-4; no firm D call. The length of the CDR3 is 13 residues. CDR1 and CDR2 (germline): SSHAT, FNYEAQ (reference sequence). In DNA form, the CDR3 reads TGTGCTAGCAGCTTAGCGCTTCATGAAAAACTGTTTTTT. This encodes CASSLALHEKLFF.